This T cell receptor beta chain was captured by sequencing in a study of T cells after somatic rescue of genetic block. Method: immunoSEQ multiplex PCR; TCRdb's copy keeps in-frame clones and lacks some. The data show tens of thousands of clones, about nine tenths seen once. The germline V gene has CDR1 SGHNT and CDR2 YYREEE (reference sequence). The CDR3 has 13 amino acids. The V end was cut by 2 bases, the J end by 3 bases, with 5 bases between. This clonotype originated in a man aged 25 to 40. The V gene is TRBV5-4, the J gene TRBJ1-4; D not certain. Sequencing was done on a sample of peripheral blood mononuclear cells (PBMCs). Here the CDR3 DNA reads TGTGCCAGCAGCTTCTTTCCTAATGAAAAACTGTTTTTT. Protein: CASSFFPNEKLFF.